This TCR beta chain is drawn from a study of response to subunit inactivated influenza vaccine. TCRdb reprocessed the RT-PCR reads with MiXCR, giving one entry per CDR3 protein. This sample carries some 540,000 distinct CDR3 sequences, approximately 20% of them seen once, and the ten largest clones take approximately 3%. The sample holds a few counts of this clonotype. The junction had 8 bases not matched to a gene; V was cut back by 3 bases and J by 15 bases. CDR1 and CDR2 from the germline V gene are SEHNR and FQNEAQ (reference sequence). The CDR3 contains 12 residues. These sequences were also reported in another study, on T cells expressing NK-cell markers. That report notes: With UMIs, 5'RACE template switching was used to make TCR beta cDNA.

Sequences were derived from CD4+ T cells sorted from PBMCs, sampled about 13 days after vaccination. V and J are TRBV7-9 and TRBJ2-1; TRBD1 aligns across 7 bases. This clonotype originated in a man in his fifties who received an inactivated influenza vaccine. The CDR3 region is CASSFPRDSGFF. The CDR3 DNA reads TGTGCCAGCAGCTTTCCCCGGGACAGTGGGTTCTTC. The full variable domain, in which reference TRBV7-9 and TRBJ2-1 provide the parts outside the CDR3, is DTGVSQNPRHKITKRGQNVTFRCDPISEHNRLYWYRQTLGQGPEFLTYFQNEAQLEKSRLLSDRFSAERPKGSFSTLEIQRTEQGDSAMYLCASSFPRDSGFFGPGTRLTVL.